This T cell receptor (beta chain) is drawn from a study of T cell repertoires and Cas9 in healthy adults. Across the whole study: Characterization of SpCas9-reactive CD4 and CD8 T cells covered multi-effector potency, cytotoxicity and lineage. Broader study findings: In vitro, SpCas9-reactive Tregs were reported to curb effector T cell proliferation and function.

V was shortened by 1 base and J by 6 bases, with 9 bases between the two germline ends. The CDR3 covers 13 residues. Germline-derived CDR1 and CDR2 are LNHDA and SQIVND (reference sequence). Worth noting for this clone: Antigen: not known.

The data were produced by immunoSEQ multiplex PCR, yet TCRdb's version contains in-frame clones alone and is incomplete. The data hold some 15,000 clones, with about nine tenths observed a single time. Sequencing was done on a sample of Tregs (CD4+, CD25+, CD127-, CD137-, CD154-) from PBMCs; culture status not recorded. This clonotype was obtained from a human donor in good health. J is TRBJ1-2 and V is TRBV19, with no clear D. CDR3 residues: CASSIVGGHGYTF. The CDR3 coding sequence is TGTGCCAGTAGTATAGTAGGAGGGCATGGCTACACCTTC.